This TCR beta chain stems from a study of Ad26.COV2.S vaccination and SARS-CoV-2 variants (dated by TCRdb to 2020 to 2022). Broadly, across the study: Donors in the vaccine arm were drawn from COV1001, a multicentre, randomized, double-blind, placebo-controlled phase I-IIa trial testing Ad26.COV2.S in healthy adults. TCRbeta repertoire sequencing was used to assess the specificity and breadth of SARS-CoV-2-reactive T cell receptors after Ad26.COV2.S vaccination. Trial participants were randomized into five groups of five: low-dose or high-dose Ad26.COV2.S given once or twice, or placebo on both occasions. Investigators did not know the trial group allocation while performing experiments and assessing outcomes. Ad26.COV2.S was administered intramuscularly at 5 x 10^10 or 1 x 10^11 viral particles, either as a single shot or as two shots given 56 days apart. A total of some 30 samples were included in the TCR-sequenced set, comprising around 20 Ad26.COV2.S vaccine recipients, 5 placebo recipients and 8 SARS-CoV-2 convalescent individuals.

The immunoSEQ Assay was the method used to sequence TCRbeta CDR3 regions. After extraction, genomic DNA underwent amplification by bias-controlled multiplex PCR, followed by high-throughput sequencing. Per the authors' processing: To quantify the absolute abundance of every unique TCRbeta CDR3 region, sequences were collapsed and filtered. T cell fraction was estimated by normalizing TCRbeta template counts to usable DNA, with usable DNA measured through amplification of reference genes found in all nucleated cells. Repertoire TCRs were annotated as SARS-CoV-2-specific by exact matching of V gene, CDR3 amino acid sequence and J gene to a known reactive TCR set. The reference SARS-CoV-2 TCR set came from MIRA and was filtered for enrichment in COVID-19-positive ImmuneCODE repertoires, removing public or cross-reactive TCRs. Drawing on the MIRA antigens, annotated TCRs were analysed further at the level of specific ORF or position within ORF. Breadth was defined as annotated unique rearrangements over total unique productive rearrangements; depth was the summed frequency of those rearrangements. TCR breadth was compared between groups using two-sided Wilcoxon rank-sum tests. The table was pulled from immuneACCESS by TCRdb, which kept in-frame rearrangements only. Such tables lose some clones; where checked, under half of the loss comes from unresolved V genes, and the rest has no known cause. That table gives V, J and clone size, and the DNA gave D and trimming. A total of approximately 480,000 clones appear in this sample, 70% to 90% of them only once. The top ten constitute around 13% of the sample.

Germline trimming amounts to 5 bases on V and 3 bases on J, with 4 as the count of junction bases outside the gene matches. The CDR3 has 15 amino acids, counting the end cysteine and phenylalanine. Only the CDR3 portion is preserved as DNA: 45 bases, with reading frame beginning at the first base. The germline V gene yields MRHNA for CDR1 and SNTAGT for CDR2. What the research found in general, with its limitations: The study was not powered for comparison of responses between vaccine doses or regimens. After vaccination, spike-specific CD8+ and CD4+ T cell responses were reported to show substantial breadth. Vaccine and placebo recipients had similar non-spike TCR breadth, a finding consistent with the vaccine containing only spike. According to the authors, total T cell responses may have been underestimated by the TCR breadth and depth analyses. Compared with placebo recipients, Ad26.COV2.S recipients showed higher spike-specific TCR breadth (P = 0.0014).

The treatment or condition label corresponds to: some 19 received Ad26.COV2.S at low or high dose, single or two shots; 5 received placebo; per-sample allocation not given. Repertoires of vaccine and placebo recipients were sequenced from samples taken on day 63 after the first injection. In Cohort 1b, roughly 25 adults aged 18-55 years were enrolled at a single site in Boston, USA, between 29 July and 7 August 2020. Ad26.COV2.S consisted of a replication-incompetent adenovirus type 26 vector by which a prefusion-stabilized SARS-CoV-2 spike protein from the original Wuhan strain was expressed. As for this clone: It has no known antigen specificity. No quality values exist for individual bases; no much larger clone is one base distant.

The receptor chain draws on TRBV6-4 and TRBJ2-1; 10 junctional bases match TRBD1. This clonotype was sampled from a person aged 18-65 years who received the Ad26.COV2.S COVID-19 vaccine or a placebo. Sequencing used peripheral blood, obtained in a trial of Ad26.COV2.S vaccine versus placebo. The nucleotides read TGTGCCAGCAGTTCTGGACAGGGGGACTACAATGAGCAGTTCTTC. It specifies CASSSGQGDYNEQFF.